The clone carrying this T cell receptor beta chain was observed at least ten times. Antigen: not known. The record originates from a study of T cell repertoires in cytomegalovirus infection. The wider study: An indication of both CMV infection and matching HLA type came from public TCR beta signatures. Whole-study findings and limits: The ex vivo response was dominated by HLA-C-restricted CMV-specific TCR beta clonotypes. Accumulated public TCR beta family frequency recognized individuals carrying CMV together with the relevant HLA.

A single record per CDR3 protein comes from TCRdb applying MiXCR to the reads. The data show 200,000 or so distinct CDR3 sequences, with around 20% seen just once and 2.5% to 3% held by the top ten. CDR3 length equals 18 residues. V was clipped by 6 bases and J by 2 bases; unmatched bases: 12. The specimen sequenced was PBMCs. The clonotype comes from a human donor in good health (CMV status not recorded). Some clones in this sample may be carry-over from other donors' samples. This chain joins TRBV12-3 or TRBV12-4 and TRBJ2-1; TRBD2 agrees at 11 bases. The CDR3 protein is CASRLAGAPIVPYNEQFF. The CDR3 DNA follows: TGTGCCAGCAGACTAGCGGGGGCGCCAATTGTACCCTACAATGAGCAGTTCTTC.